The 19 T cell receptor beta chains below come from one sample, sequenced in a study of blood T cell repertoires in COVID-19. Repertoires were generated with immunoSEQ multiplex PCR, while TCRdb's copy carries only in-frame clones and drops some. In the table there are almost 400,000 clones, over 75% of which are singletons. Source material: PBMCs or T cells enriched from blood (not recorded which). These receptors came from a woman under 40 with acute COVID-19.

This sequence joins TRBV2 and TRBJ1-2; a weak D match, TRBD1 (6 bases). The germline CDR1 and CDR2 sequences are SNHLY and FYNNEI. Trimming stripped 5 bases from V and 2 bases from J, with 12 bases between. The CDR3 totals 14 residues. The CDR3 DNA sequence: TGTGCCAGCAGTCCCAGGGGTGGGAACTATGGCTACACCTTC. Its protein product is CASSPRGGNYGYTF.

CDR3 protein: CASAVTGWHEQYF. DNA for the CDR3: TGTGCCAGCGCTGTAACGGGGTGGCACGAGCAGTACTTC. The rearrangement links TRBV12-3 or TRBV12-4 to TRBJ2-7, with TRBD2 as a possible D gene (5 bases). Between the trimmed V and J ends, which lost 8 bases and 5 bases, there was a span of 16 bases. The length of the CDR3 is 13 residues.

The rearrangement uses TRBV30 and TRBJ1-5; TRBD1 matches at 8 bases. The CDR3 covers 15 residues. Germline V gives CDR1 GTSNPN, CDR2 SVGIG (reference sequence). Trimming at V came to 0 bases and at J to 6 bases, leaving 7 bases not matched to a gene. CDR3 loop: CAWSVGQGASQPQHF. As DNA, the CDR3 is TGTGCCTGGAGTGTAGGGCAGGGGGCAAGTCAGCCCCAGCATTTT. The complete variable domain, with remaining parts taken from reference TRBV30 and TRBJ1-5, reads SQTIHQWPATLVQPVGSPLSLECTVEGTSNPNLYWYRQAAGRGLQLLFYSVGIGQISSEVPQNLSASRPQDRQFILSSKKLLLSDSGFYLCAWSVGQGASQPQHFGDGTRLSIL.

The rearrangement links TRBV9 to TRBJ1-4; 12 positions match TRBD1. The CDR3 spans 18 residues. The germline V gene encodes CDR1 SGDLS and CDR2 YYNGEE. Trimming at V came to 4 bases and at J to 7 bases, leaving 14 bases not matched to a gene. The CDR3 region is CASSQGAGQGAISEKLFF. The CDR3 DNA is TGTGCCAGCAGCCAAGGTGCGGGACAGGGGGCGATTTCTGAAAAACTGTTTTTT.

CDR3 nucleotide sequence: TGTGCCAGCAGCCGCGGGACCGCCGTGGAAGCTTTCTTT. It translates to CASSRGTAVEAFF. This chain uses TRBV6-5 with TRBJ1-1; the D gene is possibly TRBD1 (5 bases). Germline V lookup: CDR1 MNHEY, CDR2 SVGAGI. Trimming took off 6 bases at V and 8 bases at J, with 16 bases between the two ends. The CDR3 sequence is 13 residues long.

This clone has more than one count but fewer than ten. The CDR3: CASSQGISGNSPLHF. The CDR3 region has the DNA TGCGCCAGCAGCCAAGGTATCTCGGGAAATTCACCCCTCCACTTT. The rearrangement joins TRBV4-1 to TRBJ1-6, with no clear D. The V and J ends lost 1 base and 7 bases respectively, with 11 bases between them. The CDR3 spans 15 residues. Germline values: CDR1 MGHRA, CDR2 YSYEKL.

This clone was found once. The genes are TRBV30 and TRBJ2-4; a possible D gene is TRBD2 (6 bases). CDR3 length: 16 amino acids. Looked up from germline, CDR1 is GTSNPN and CDR2 is SVGIG (reference sequence). Trimming took off 2 bases at V and 0 bases at J, with 14 bases between the two ends. The DNA for the CDR3 is TGTGCCTGGAGTACCCCGGGACTGATAGCCAAAAACATTCAGTACTTC. Residues: CAWSTPGLIAKNIQYF.

Points on this clone: Germline and junction disagree at one end, which may indicate a read error. The gene calls are TRBV19 and TRBJ2-7; D uncertain. This CDR3 is 14 amino acids long. CDR1 and CDR2 (germline): LNHDA, SQIVND (reference sequence). The CDR3 sequence: CASSIGGSSSEQYF. The CDR3 nucleotides read TGTGCCAGTAGTATAGGCGGCAGCTCCTCCGAGCAGTACTTC.

This chain connects TRBV5-1 to TRBJ1-4; TRBD1 aligns across 7 bases. Germline CDR1 is SGHRS and CDR2 is YFSETQ. The V segment lost 4 bases and the J segment 1 base; nucleotides outside the gene matches: 7. The CDR3 is 16 amino acids. CDR3 protein: CASSPGTAGTNEKLFF. The CDR3 bases are TGCGCCAGCAGCCCGGGGACAGCTGGAACTAATGAAAAACTGTTTTTT.

The chain has TRBV5-1 and TRBJ1-4; TRBD1 might be the D (5 bases). CDR3 length: 14 amino acids. With 8 bases removed from V and 6 bases from J, the gap between germline ends came to 17 bases. Germline values: CDR1 SGHRS, CDR2 YFSETQ. This chain's CDR3 is CASRRDGLYEKLFF. The CDR3 DNA sequence: TGCGCCAGTCGGCGGGACGGGTTGTATGAAAAACTGTTTTTT.

J is TRBJ2-7 and V is TRBV25-1; D might be TRBD1 (6 bases). Per the germline V gene, CDR1 is MGHDK and CDR2 is SYGVNS. V lost 6 bases and J 1 base, leaving 7 bases between the germline ends. The CDR3 is 12 amino acids. The CDR3: CASSRGSYEQYF. CDR3 DNA sequence: TGTGCCAGCAGCAGGGGTTCCTACGAGCAGTACTTC.

The gene calls are TRBV7-6 and TRBJ2-2; TRBD2 matches 12 bases. J gave up 3 bases and V 6 bases, and 8 bases lay outside the gene matches. The CDR3 has 17 residues. CDR1 SGHVS and CDR2 FNYEAQ come from the germline V gene. The DNA of the CDR3 is TGTGCCAGCAGGCGGCTAGCGGGGGGGCCTGACACCGGGGAGCTGTTTTTT. This translates into CASRRLAGGPDTGELFF. The whole variable domain, filled in from reference TRBV7-6 and TRBJ2-2, reads GAGVSQSPRYKVTKRGQDVALRCDPISGHVSLYWYRQALGQGPEFLTYFNYEAQQDKSGLPNDRFSAERPEGSISTLTIQRTEQRDSAMYRCASRRLAGGPDTGELFFGEGSRLTVL.

The genes are TRBV25-1 and TRBJ1-5, with 9 bases aligning to TRBD1. The CDR3 runs to 12 residues. Germline V gives CDR1 MGHDK, CDR2 SYGVNS. The V gene end was trimmed by 8 bases and the J gene end by 4 bases; junction bases not matched to a gene: 0. In DNA form, the CDR3 reads TGTGCCAGCGGACAGGGGAATCAGCCCCAGCATTTT. This translates into CASGQGNQPQHF.

This clone was found once. The rearrangement uses TRBV5-1 and TRBJ2-1, with D uncertain. CDR3 length: 15 amino acids. V lost 0 bases and J 4 bases, leaving 11 bases between the germline ends. CDR1 is SGHRS and CDR2 is YFSETQ in the germline V gene. For the CDR3, the DNA is TGCGCCAGCAGCTTGGAGGCGGATACTTACAATGAGCAGTTCTTC. Amino acids: CASSLEADTYNEQFF.

The chain links TRBV2 to TRBJ2-3, with D possibly matching TRBD1 (6 bases). This CDR3 comprises 14 residues. The V gene's germline CDR1 is SNHLY and CDR2 FYNNEI. The ends were cut back, 10 bases at V and 0 bases at J, with 14 bases in the middle. CDR3 loop: CANKGTLSTDTQYF. DNA for the CDR3: TGTGCCAACAAAGGGACACTGAGCACAGATACGCAGTATTTT. The variable domain in full, with the rest retrieved from reference TRBV2 and TRBJ2-3, is EPEVTQTPSHQVTQMGQEVILRCVPISNHLYFYWYRQILGQKVEFLVSFYNNEISEKSEIFDDQFSVERPDGSNFTLKIRSTKLEDSAMYFCANKGTLSTDTQYFGPGTRLTVL.

Only a few counts were recorded for this clone. The chain is built from TRBV2 and TRBJ2-1; possible D gene TRBD2, 6 bases. The CDR3 is made up of 15 amino acids. CDR1 and CDR2 from the germline V gene are SNHLY and FYNNEI. V was cut by 4 bases and J by 2 bases, with 12 bases left in between. The CDR3 protein is CASSAEGVAYNEQFF. The CDR3 DNA reads TGTGCCAGCAGTGCGGAGGGAGTCGCCTACAATGAGCAGTTCTTC.

The genes are TRBV7-3 and TRBJ2-3; the match to TRBD2 covers 7 bases. CDR1 is SGHTA and CDR2 is FQGTGA in the germline V gene. CDR3 length: 14 residues. The ends lost 4 bases at V and 0 bases at J; junction bases unmatched: 1. The CDR3 coding sequence is TGTGCCAGCAGCTCAGCGGGGAGCACAGATACGCAGTATTTT. Translated, it gives CASSSAGSTDTQYF.

The chain has TRBV7-9 and TRBJ2-7, with 10 bases aligning to TRBD1. V trimming: 2 bases; J trimming: 3 bases; junction bases outside the gene matches: 4. The germline V gene has CDR1 SEHNR and CDR2 FQNEAQ (reference sequence). The CDR3 totals 15 residues. In nucleotides, the CDR3 is TGTGCCAGCAGCTTATCGACAGGGGGCAACTACGAGCAGTACTTC. Its protein is CASSLSTGGNYEQYF.

The chain links TRBV9 to TRBJ2-7; 11 bases are shared with TRBD2. CDR1 is SGDLS and CDR2 is YYNGEE in the germline V gene. Losses at the gene ends were 4 bases for V and 0 bases for J; bases not matched to a gene: 3. CDR3 size: 15 residues. In DNA, the CDR3 is TGTGCCAGCAGCACCCTAGCGGGGGGCTCCTACGAGCAGTACTTC. This sequence encodes CASSTLAGGSYEQYF.